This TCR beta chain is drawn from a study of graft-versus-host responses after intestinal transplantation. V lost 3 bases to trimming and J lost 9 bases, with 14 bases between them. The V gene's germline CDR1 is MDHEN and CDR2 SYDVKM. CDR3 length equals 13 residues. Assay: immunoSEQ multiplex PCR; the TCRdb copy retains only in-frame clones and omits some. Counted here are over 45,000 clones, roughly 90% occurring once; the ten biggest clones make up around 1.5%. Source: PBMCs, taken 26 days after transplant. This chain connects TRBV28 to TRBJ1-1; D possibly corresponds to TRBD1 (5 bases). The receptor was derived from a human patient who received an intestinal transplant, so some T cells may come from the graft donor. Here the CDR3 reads CASSLDNTEQAFF. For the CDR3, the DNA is TGTGCCAGCAGTTTGGACAACACCGAACAAGCTTTCTTT.